These 29 T cell receptor beta chains share one sample of origin, sequenced in a study of CD8 T cells in Susac syndrome. An input of roughly 0.5 to 1 ug of RNA was subjected to reverse transcription using random hexamers. TCRdb ran MiXCR on the immunoSEQ multiplex PCR reads and lists one entry per CDR3 protein. The repertoire holds some 120,000 distinct CDR3 sequences, with 90% to 95% as singletons. The sequencing input was CD4+ T cells from PBMCs. Receptors were obtained from a human donor in good health.

The gene calls are TRBV12-3 or TRBV12-4 and TRBJ2-3, with a weak D call TRBD1 (5 bases). The CDR3 length is 16 residues. Trimming cost V 3 bases and J 3 bases, with 16 bases left between them. The CDR3 region is CASSFQSTVVTDTQYF. CDR3 in DNA: TGTGCCAGCAGTTTTCAGTCGACAGTGGTTACAGATACGCAGTATTTT.

The gene calls are TRBV6-2 or TRBV6-3 and TRBJ2-7, with 11 bases lining up with TRBD2. This CDR3 contains 13 residues. V shed 10 bases, J shed 7 bases, and the junction held 9 bases outside the gene matches. Germline CDR1 is MNHEY and CDR2 is SVGEGT. The CDR3 spells CATALAGAREQYF. The CDR3 region has the DNA TGTGCCACCGCACTAGCGGGAGCAAGGGAGCAGTACTTC.

The V and J genes are TRBV6-6 and TRBJ2-7, with 8 bases that match TRBD2. Germline V lookup: CDR1 MNHNY, CDR2 SVGAGI (reference sequence). The CDR3 has 13 residues. The V segment lost 2 bases and the J segment 7 bases; nucleotides outside the gene matches: 4. The CDR3 protein is CASSYSGSGEQYF. Written as DNA, the CDR3 is TGTGCCAGCAGTTACAGCGGGAGTGGTGAGCAGTACTTC.

V usage is TRBV30 and J usage is TRBJ2-3, with TRBD1 identical over 7 bases. The J call may be in error: the DNA end matches TRBJ1-5 better. Germline assignment: CDR1 GTSNPN and CDR2 SVGIG (reference sequence). This CDR3 has 15 amino acids. The CDR3 here is CAWSEQGLRTDTQHF. As DNA, the CDR3 is TGTGCCTGGAGTGAACAGGGGTTAAGAACAGATACGCAGCATTTT.

The chain is built from TRBV5-1 and TRBJ1-1; D is ambiguous. Germline V lookup: CDR1 SGHRS, CDR2 YFSETQ. This CDR3 has 15 amino acids. V lost 4 bases and J 1 base, leaving 14 bases between the germline ends. The CDR3 region is CASSPVRAPNTEAFF. CDR3 bases: TGCGCCAGCAGCCCGGTCCGGGCCCCGAACACTGAAGCTTTCTTT.

The gene calls are TRBV6-5 and TRBJ2-7, with 10 bases that match TRBD1. Trimming took 6 bases from V and 0 from J; bases not matched to a gene: 5. The germline gives CDR1 MNHEY, CDR2 SVGAGI. There are 15 residues in the CDR3. The CDR3 region has the DNA TGTGCCAGCAGGAAGGGACAGGGGAGCTCCTACGAGCAGTACTTC. Its translation is CASRKGQGSSYEQYF.

The chain is built from TRBV29-1 and TRBJ2-7, with 9 bases matching TRBD1. The junction had 10 bases not matched to a gene; V was cut back by 5 bases and J by 5 bases. The CDR3 has 14 residues. Per germline, CDR1 SQVTM and CDR2 ANQGSEA. The DNA for the CDR3 is TGCAGCGTTCTCCCCCGGGACAGGGACCACGAGCAGTACTTC. Translation: CSVLPRDRDHEQYF.

The V gene is TRBV29-1, the J gene TRBJ2-6; 8 nucleotides match TRBD1. Germline V lookup: CDR1 SQVTM, CDR2 ANQGSEA. Trimming took 6 bases from V and 1 from J; bases not matched to a gene: 14. CDR3 length: 18 amino acids. CDR3 amino acids: CSVLARDRKTSGANVLTF. In nucleotides, the CDR3 is TGCAGCGTCCTAGCCCGGGACAGGAAAACATCTGGGGCCAACGTCCTGACTTTC.

The CDR3 reads CASSLGGRGTDTQYF. The DNA of the CDR3 is TGTGCCAGCAGCTTAGGGGGACGAGGCACAGATACGCAGTATTTT. The J gene is TRBJ2-3, the V gene TRBV7-8, with D perhaps TRBD1 or TRBD2 (5 bases each). The CDR3 runs to 15 residues. CDR1 is SGHVS, CDR2 FQNEAQ, per germline. Trimming took 1 base from V and 1 from J, leaving 9 bases between them. The full variable domain, in which reference TRBV7-8 and TRBJ2-3 provide the parts outside the CDR3, is GAGVSQSPRYKVAKRGQDVALRCDPISGHVSLFWYQQALGQGPEFLTYFQNEAQLDKSGLPSDRFFAERPEGSVSTLKIQRTQQEDSAVYLCASSLGGRGTDTQYFGPGTRLTVL.

The V gene is TRBV7-2, the J gene TRBJ1-1; TRBD1 might be the D (5 bases). Germline CDR1 SGHTA, CDR2 FQGNSA. Trimming left V 3 bases short and J 0 bases short, with 8 bases between. CDR3 length: 14 residues. Written as DNA, the CDR3 is TGTGCCAGCAGCTTGACAGCCATGAACACTGAAGCTTTCTTT. Its protein product is CASSLTAMNTEAFF.

This clonotype was seen a single time. The genes are TRBV21-1 and TRBJ1-5. TRBV21-1 is deemed a pseudogene. The CDR3 is 10 residues long. CDR3 sequence: CASRRRPQHF. The CDR3 DNA reads TGTGCCAGCAGAAGGCGGCCCCAGCATTTT.

The chain links TRBV29-1 to TRBJ2-7; TRBD1 matches 8 bases. Trimming cost V 7 bases and J 1 base; bases outside gene matches: 9. The CDR3 contains 14 residues. Germline CDR1 and CDR2: SQVTM and ANQGSEA. The CDR3 reads CSAAGQGASYEQYF. Written as DNA, the CDR3 is TGCAGCGCTGCTGGACAGGGAGCGTCCTACGAGCAGTACTTC.

The V and J genes are TRBV29-1 and TRBJ2-2, with TRBD2 identical over 14 bases. The CDR3 is 17 residues long. CDR1 is SQVTM and CDR2 is ANQGSEA in the germline V gene. Losses at the gene ends were 6 bases for V and 5 bases for J; bases not matched to a gene: 11. CDR3 residues: CSVLASGLAGATGELFF. The CDR3 DNA reads as TGCAGCGTCCTAGCGTCGGGACTAGCGGGAGCGACCGGGGAGCTGTTTTTT.

The rearrangement links TRBV2 to TRBJ2-5; 11 positions match TRBD2. This CDR3 is built from 14 residues. V was clipped by 2 bases and J by 4 bases; unmatched bases: 0. From germline, CDR1 is SNHLY and CDR2 FYNNEI. In nucleotides, the CDR3 is TGTGCCAGCAGTGAACTAGCGGGAGGAGAGACCCAGTACTTC. Its protein is CASSELAGGETQYF.

V usage is TRBV23-1 and J usage is TRBJ1-5; D is uncertain. TRBV23-1 is assigned to the ORF class and has an uncertain function. This CDR3 has 15 residues. Trimming left V 7 bases short and J 4 bases short, with 17 bases between. CDR3 DNA: TGCGCCAGCATAGCCCAGGTGGGCTCTAATCAGCCCCAGCATTTT. This gives the protein CASIAQVGSNQPQHF.

There are a few counts of this clonotype. This chain connects TRBV30 to TRBJ1-2; the D is unclear. The CDR3 spans 12 residues. V gave up 4 bases and J gave up 6 bases, with 12 bases separating them. The V gene's germline CDR1 is GTSNPN and CDR2 SVGIG (reference sequence). This CDR3 is CAWMRTVNGYTF. The CDR3 nucleotides are TGTGCCTGGATGAGGACGGTAAATGGCTACACCTTC.

The V call is TRBV29-1, the J call TRBJ2-1; 11 bases map to TRBD2. The trim removed 6 bases at V and 6 bases at J, leaving 19 bases unmatched. Germline assignment: CDR1 SQVTM and CDR2 ANQGSEA. The CDR3 is 18 amino acids. In nucleotides, the CDR3 is TGCAGCGTCCCTCCTCTCGATGTAGCGGGAGGGCCGGTCAATGAGCAGTTCTTC. Protein sequence: CSVPPLDVAGGPVNEQFF.

This clonotype was recorded only once. This chain connects TRBV7-9 to TRBJ2-7, with D tentatively TRBD1 or TRBD2 (5 bases each). V was clipped by 5 bases and J by 7 bases, with 18 bases between them. The CDR3 runs to 14 residues. The germline V gene has CDR1 SEHNR and CDR2 FQNEAQ (reference sequence). CDR3 loop: CASSPGTRGGEQYF. The CDR3 DNA reads TGTGCCAGCAGCCCCGGGACCCGGGGTGGGGAGCAGTACTTC.

This chain links TRBV12-3 or TRBV12-4 with TRBJ2-5, with 8 positions matching TRBD1. With V trimmed by 4 bases and J by 5 bases, 6 bases remained unmatched. The CDR3 spans 14 residues. Here the CDR3 DNA reads TGTGCCAGCAGTTCTCAGGGGGCGTTTGAGACCCAGTACTTC. Translating it yields CASSSQGAFETQYF.

The rearrangement uses TRBV3-1 and TRBJ2-1; no clear D gene. This CDR3 has 15 residues. V lost 0 bases and J lost 4, with 10 bases in between. Germline lookup yields CDR1 LGHDT and CDR2 YNNKEL (reference sequence). DNA for the CDR3: TGTGCCAGCAGCCAAGAAGCCCGGCTTTACAATGAGCAGTTCTTC. This translates into CASSQEARLYNEQFF.

This chain connects TRBV12-3 or TRBV12-4 to TRBJ2-4, with a weak D call TRBD2 (5 bases). This CDR3 contains 13 residues. V was trimmed by 2 bases and J by 9 bases, leaving 11 bases between them. The DNA for the CDR3 is TGTGCCAGCAGTTTACTTACCGCGGGCATTCAGTACTTC. This translates into CASSLLTAGIQYF.

The chain couples TRBV5-6 to TRBJ2-5; 14 positions match TRBD2. This CDR3 has 16 amino acids. J gave up 6 bases and V 4 bases, and 8 bases lay outside the gene matches. From germline, CDR1 is SGHDT and CDR2 YYEEEE. The CDR3 sequence is CASSEGTSGRWQTQYF. The CDR3 DNA follows: TGTGCCAGCAGCGAAGGGACTAGCGGGAGATGGCAGACCCAGTACTTC.

This clonotype occurred a few times. V and J are TRBV18 and TRBJ2-5, with D unresolved. Germline CDR1 reads KGHSH; CDR2 reads LQKENI. This CDR3 region has 13 residues. Between the trimmed V and J ends, which lost 6 bases and 2 bases, there was a span of 10 bases. The CDR3 sequence is CASSLTVQETQYF. CDR3 in DNA: TGTGCCAGCTCTCTTACTGTTCAAGAGACCCAGTACTTC.

In nucleotides, the CDR3 is TGTGCCAGCAGCTTAGGAGCGGGAGGGTGGTACAATGAGCAGTTCTTC. It yields the protein CASSLGAGGWYNEQFF. The V call is TRBV7-9, the J call TRBJ2-1; 10 bases agree with TRBD2. V gave up 1 base and J gave up 4 bases; unmatched junction bases: 4. Germline V gene data show CDR1 as SEHNR and CDR2 as FQNEAQ (reference sequence). The CDR3 covers 16 residues.

The chain joins TRBV29-1 to TRBJ2-3; TRBD2 agrees at 9 bases. CDR1 SQVTM and CDR2 ANQGSEA come from the germline V gene. Trimming cost V 6 bases and J 2 bases; bases outside gene matches: 6. This CDR3 comprises 14 residues. CDR3 sequence: CSVVLAGFTDTQYF. The CDR3 DNA is TGCAGCGTCGTTCTAGCGGGGTTCACAGATACGCAGTATTTT.

V is TRBV27 and J is TRBJ1-5, with no clear D. CDR1 is MNHEY and CDR2 is SMNVEV in the germline V gene (reference sequence). V lost 3 bases and J lost 6, with 9 bases in between. The CDR3 is made up of 13 amino acids. CDR3 sequence reads: CASSFDGGQPQHF. Here the CDR3 DNA reads TGTGCCAGCAGTTTTGACGGAGGTCAGCCCCAGCATTTT.

The genes are TRBV6-2 or TRBV6-3 and TRBJ2-1, with D possibly TRBD2 on 6 matching bases. This CDR3 region has 14 residues. Germline V gene sequence: CDR1 MNHEY, CDR2 SVGEGT. V lost 5 bases and J 5 bases, leaving 13 bases between the germline ends. Written as DNA, the CDR3 is TGTGCCAGCAGTCGTCTAGCGACCAACAATGAGCAGTTCTTC. It translates to CASSRLATNNEQFF.

The chain carries TRBV18 and TRBJ2-3, with TRBD2 as a possible D gene (5 bases). CDR1 and CDR2 (germline): KGHSH, LQKENI. The CDR3 consists of 14 residues. Trimming left V 6 bases short and J 5 bases short, with 15 bases between. CDR3 amino acids: CASSPTRSGDTQYF. CDR3 bases: TGTGCCAGCTCGCCCACTAGATCTGGAGATACGCAGTATTTT.

Comments on this clonotype: At one of its ends the junction is not consistent with the germline gene, which may arise from a read error. This chain uses TRBV12-3 or TRBV12-4 with TRBJ2-2, with 7 bases lining up with TRBD1. The CDR3 length is 14 residues. Written as DNA, the CDR3 is TGTGCCAGCAGTCTCGGGACAGAACACGGGGAGCTTTTTTTT. Its protein product is CASSLGTEHGELFF.